These 9 T cell receptor beta chains were all obtained from the same sample, sequenced in a study of T cell clones after liver transplantation. Here immunoSEQ multiplex PCR was the method, and the copy in TCRdb shows in-frame clones only, minus some. Found here are around 110,000 clones, 90% of them singletons; the top ten hold 0.83%. The sample in question was CD4+ T cells from blood, obtained 12 months after liver transplant. These receptors were taken from a human patient who received a liver transplant. Some T cells may trace back to the graft donor.

The gene calls are TRBV2 and TRBJ1-1; D gene unclear. Trimming cost V 4 bases and J 0 bases, with 6 bases left between them. The length of the CDR3 is 13 residues. CDR1 and CDR2 from the germline V gene are SNHLY and FYNNEI. CDR3 protein: CASSVGVNTEAFF. CDR3 nucleotides: TGTGCCAGCAGTGTCGGGGTGAACACTGAAGCTTTCTTT.

The rearrangement joins TRBV4-3 to TRBJ2-3; D remains ambiguous. Per germline, CDR1 LGHNA and CDR2 YSLEER. The CDR3 covers 15 residues. Between the trimmed V and J ends, which lost 1 base and 1 base, there was a span of 9 bases. CDR3 in amino acids: CASSQVGGRTDTQYF. The CDR3 DNA follows: TGCGCCAGCAGCCAAGTAGGCGGTCGCACAGATACGCAGTATTTT.

The CDR3 sequence is CASSTGGTDTQYF. CDR3 coding DNA: TGTGCCAGTAGTACAGGGGGCACAGATACGCAGTATTTT. The gene calls are TRBV19 and TRBJ2-3; D possibly corresponds to TRBD1 (6 bases). Germline loops: CDR1 LNHDA, CDR2 SQIVND (reference sequence). The CDR3 covers 13 residues. Trimming stripped 4 bases from V and 1 base from J, with 6 bases between.

The chain joins TRBV10-3 to TRBJ1-1, with D perhaps matching TRBD1 (5 bases). CDR3 size: 14 residues. Between the trimmed V and J ends, which lost 6 bases and 1 base, there was a span of 12 bases. Germline CDR1 reads ENHRY; CDR2 reads SYGVKD. The CDR3: CAIRIDSTNTEAFF. DNA of the CDR3: TGTGCCATCAGGATCGACAGTACGAACACTGAAGCTTTCTTT.

This chain connects TRBV7-2 to TRBJ1-1; TRBD1 might be the D (5 bases). The V end was cut by 2 bases, the J end by 0 bases, with 10 bases between. The CDR3 runs 15 residues. Looked up from germline, CDR1 is SGHTA and CDR2 is FQGNSA. The CDR3 sequence: CASSLMGRMNTEAFF. CDR3 nucleotides: TGTGCCAGCAGCTTAATGGGACGGATGAACACTGAAGCTTTCTTT.

The chain employs TRBV25-1 and TRBJ1-5, with D unclear. From germline, CDR1 is MGHDK and CDR2 SYGVNS. V lost 6 bases to trimming and J lost 2 bases, with 11 bases between them. The CDR3 is 14 amino acids. The CDR3: CASSDPGGNQPQHF. CDR3 in DNA: TGTGCCAGCAGCGACCCCGGGGGCAATCAGCCCCAGCATTTT.

The V call is TRBV5-1, the J call TRBJ1-1, with a tentative D call TRBD1 (5 bases). The CDR3 extends over 14 amino acids. The V and J ends lost 5 bases and 7 bases respectively, with 18 bases between them. The germline V gene encodes CDR1 SGHRS and CDR2 YFSETQ. The CDR3 DNA is TGCGCCAGCAGGCCGCACCGGGACGGCCTTGAAGCTTTCTTT. This translates into CASRPHRDGLEAFF.

This chain connects TRBV7-3 to TRBJ2-1, with 9 bases identical to TRBD2. With V trimmed by 5 bases and J by 7 bases, 3 bases remained unmatched. CDR1 and CDR2 (germline): SGHTA, FQGTGA. This CDR3 has 13 residues. This chain's CDR3 is CASSSGLANEQFF. The CDR3 bases are TGTGCCAGCAGCAGTGGACTAGCGAATGAGCAGTTCTTC.

The chain links TRBV6-5 to TRBJ2-1, with 8 bases identical to TRBD1. The CDR3 is 15 amino acids. Germline-derived CDR1 and CDR2 are MNHEY and SVGAGI. J was trimmed by 7 bases and V by 5 bases; bases with no gene match: 10. The CDR3 region has the DNA TGTGCCAGCAGTAAGGACAGGGTATTCCTGAATGAGCAGTTCTTC. Protein product: CASSKDRVFLNEQFF.